A selection of T cell receptor beta chains follows, all from one sample in a study of OX40 agonist ivuxolimab in advanced cancers. The method was immunoSEQ multiplex PCR; TCRdb's version includes in-frame clones alone and lacks a portion of them. The data show tens of thousands of clones, 84% seen once. The source was CD4+ or CD8+ T cells sorted from blood, collected in a trial of the OX40 agonist ivuxolimab. The receptors were gathered from an adult with an advanced solid tumor such as melanoma, head and neck, liver or kidney cancer. CDR3s include the opening cysteine and the closing phenylalanine or tryptophan. Fields, in order: V gene, clone size, J gene, D gene, CDR3 DNA, CDR3 protein. The D gene is left open where the match is weak. Clone size is given for some rows only: seen once, a few or many times, or a class if the clone is expanded.

>TRBV2|-|TRBJ2-7|TRBD1
TGTGCCAGCAGTTATTGGACAGGGTCCTACGAGCAGTACTTC
CASSYWTGSYEQYF
>TRBV29-1|once|TRBJ2-1|-
TGCAGCGTTGAGGGGGGCAGGGGACTTAGCTCCTACAATGAGCAGTTCTTC
CSVEGGRGLSSYNEQFF
>TRBV9|-|TRBJ1-4|-
TGTGCCAGCAGCGTAGATGGGGTACCGGGGGAAAAACTGTTTTTT
CASSVDGVPGEKLFF
>TRBV28|-|TRBJ1-2|TRBD1
TGTGCCAGCAGTTTTACTAACAGGGGACAAGGTGGCTACACCTTC
CASSFTNRGQGGYTF
>TRBV15|-|TRBJ1-5|-
TGTGCCACCAGCCCCCGGCCAGGGGAGAATCAGCCCCAGCATTTT
CATSPRPGENQPQHF
>TRBV5-6|once|TRBJ1-3|-
TGTGCCAGCAGCTTGGGCCCGGACGGAGCTGGAAACACCATATATTTT
CASSLGPDGAGNTIYF
>TRBV21-1|-|TRBJ1-6|-
TGTGCCAGCAGCAACCCGGACAGGGGAAAGCGGTCACCCCTCCACTTT
CASSNPDRGKRSPLHF
>TRBV11-2|-|TRBJ2-7|TRBD1
TGTGCCAGCAGCATTACTTTCGGGACAGGGTTCTACGAGCAGTACTTC
CASSITFGTGFYEQYF
>TRBV7-2|once|TRBJ2-1|-
TGTGCCAGCAGCTTAGGGGCGTTCGATGAGCAGTTCTTC
CASSLGAFDEQFF
>TRBV7-3|-|TRBJ2-2|-
TGTGCCAGCAGCTTAGAGGGCTCGAACACCGGGGAGCTGTTTTTT
CASSLEGSNTGELFF
>TRBV6-6|-|TRBJ2-7|-
TGTGCCAGCAGTTTAAATCGGGTGGCATACGAGCAGTACTTC
CASSLNRVAYEQYF
>TRBV4-1|few|TRBJ2-1|-
TGCGCCAGCAGCCAAGGTATACAGTTCGATGAGCAGTTCTTC
CASSQGIQFDEQFF
>TRBV11-2|-|TRBJ1-2|-
TGTGCCAGCAGTAGGACGTCCTATGGCTACACCTTC
CASSRTSYGYTF
>TRBV6-1|-|TRBJ2-7|-
TGTGCCAGCAGTGAAGGGGGGGCCCGAAACGAGCAGTACTTC
CASSEGGARNEQYF
>TRBV4-3|once|TRBJ2-7|-
TGCGCCAGCAGCCAATGGACACCCAACTACGAGCAGTACTTC
CASSQWTPNYEQYF
>TRBV2|-|TRBJ2-5|TRBD1
TGTGCCACCACCGGGACAGGGGAGACCCAGTACTTC
CATTGTGETQYF
>TRBV7-9|-|TRBJ1-2|-
TGTGCCAGCAGCTTAGACGGATTTAACTATGGCTACACCTTC
CASSLDGFNYGYTF
>TRBV19|-|TRBJ2-7|TRBD1
TGTGCCAGTAGTATTCAAGGGGGCAACTACGAGCAGTACTTC
CASSIQGGNYEQYF
>TRBV4-1|-|TRBJ2-2|-
TGCGCCAGCAGCCAAGTATTTGGTCGGGGGAGGACCGGGGAGCTGTTTTTT
CASSQVFGRGRTGELFF
>TRBV7-9|-|TRBJ1-5|-
TGTGCCAGCAGCCAAACAGGGAGCAATCAGCCCCAGCATTTT
CASSQTGSNQPQHF
>TRBV7-8|-|TRBJ2-5|-
TGTGCCAGCAGCCCAGGAGGGGACTTAGAGACCCAGTACTTC
CASSPGGDLETQYF
>TRBV30|-|TRBJ1-5|-
TGTGCCTGGAGTGTTCCGGGGGGAGGTCAGCCCCAGCATTTT
CAWSVPGGGQPQHF
>TRBV6-1|-|TRBJ1-4|-
TGTGCCAGCAGTTTAAGGTGGGCCGAAGAAAAACTGTTTTTT
CASSLRWAEEKLFF
>TRBV30|-|TRBJ2-5|-
TGTGCCTGGAGTAACCAAGAGACCCAGTACTTC
CAWSNQETQYF
>TRBV19|-|TRBJ1-3|-
TGTGCCAGCCGTCCTCCGGGACGGAGCTCTGGAAACACCATATATTTT
CASRPPGRSSGNTIYF
>TRBV10-2|-|TRBJ1-2|-
TGCGCCAGCAGTGAGTCGGCAGGGACTAACTATGGCTACACCTTC
CASSESAGTNYGYTF
>TRBV28|-|TRBJ2-1|-
TGTGCCAGCAAAAGCGCGAGCTCCTACAATGAGCAGTTCTTC
CASKSASSYNEQFF
>TRBV7-2|-|TRBJ2-1|-
TGTGCCAGCAGCCCAAGTGGGGGGCTAGGTGATGAGCAGTTCTTC
CASSPSGGLGDEQFF
>TRBV2|once|TRBJ1-5|-
TGTGCCAGCAGTGAGAACAGGCGGAATCAGCCCCAGCATTTT
CASSENRRNQPQHF
>TRBV2|-|TRBJ1-2|TRBD1
TGTGCCAGCAGGGGGACAGGGGGCCGGGGCTACACCTTC
CASRGTGGRGYTF
>TRBV2|-|TRBJ1-2|-
TGTGCCAGCAGTCTATTCGACAGACTTTATGGCTACACCTTC
CASSLFDRLYGYTF
>TRBV9|-|TRBJ2-3|TRBD2
TGTGCCAGCAGCGTAGCTCTCTCTAGAGCGGGGGTTACAGATACGCAGTATTTT
CASSVALSRAGVTDTQYF
>TRBV4-1|-|TRBJ2-2|TRBD2
TGCGCCAGCAGCTACGGGACTAGCGGGGAGGGAGGGACCGGGGAGCTGTTTTTT
CASSYGTSGEGGTGELFF
>TRBV13|-|TRBJ1-2|-
TGTGCCAGCAGCTCGGGACCTGATGGCTACACCTTC
CASSSGPDGYTF
>TRBV25-1|-|TRBJ2-3|-
TGTGCCAGCAGTGAATCCCCGACTAGTCGGAGCACAGATACGCAGTATTTT
CASSESPTSRSTDTQYF
>TRBV5-1|-|TRBJ1-4|-
TGCGCCAGCAGCTGGGCAGGGCGGGAAAAACTGTTTTTT
CASSWAGREKLFF
>TRBV7-2|-|TRBJ2-7|TRBD2
TGTGCCAGCAGCTTTACCGGGACTAGCGGCGAGCAGTACTTC
CASSFTGTSGEQYF
>TRBV5-1|-|TRBJ2-1|-
TGCGCCAGCAGCCCAGGGGGGGACAATGAGCAGTTCTTC
CASSPGGDNEQFF
>TRBV7-9|-|TRBJ1-2|-
TGTGCCAGCAGCTTTTTGGGGACTAATGGCTACACCTTC
CASSFLGTNGYTF
>TRBV7-9|once|TRBJ2-2|-
TGTGCCAGCAGCTTATTCCTCCTAACCGGGGAGCTGTTTTTT
CASSLFLLTGELFF
>TRBV2|-|TRBJ1-5|-
TGTGCCAGTGGGGGGCAGAGCAATCAGCCCCAGCATTTT
CASGGQSNQPQHF
>TRBV10-2|-|TRBJ1-5|-
TGCGCCAGCAGTGAGTGGGTGGAAACTTCTAGCAATCAGCCCCAGCATTTT
CASSEWVETSSNQPQHF
>TRBV18|-|TRBJ2-7|-
TGTGCCAGCTCCCCTGACAGTTTCTACGAGCAGTACTTC
CASSPDSFYEQYF